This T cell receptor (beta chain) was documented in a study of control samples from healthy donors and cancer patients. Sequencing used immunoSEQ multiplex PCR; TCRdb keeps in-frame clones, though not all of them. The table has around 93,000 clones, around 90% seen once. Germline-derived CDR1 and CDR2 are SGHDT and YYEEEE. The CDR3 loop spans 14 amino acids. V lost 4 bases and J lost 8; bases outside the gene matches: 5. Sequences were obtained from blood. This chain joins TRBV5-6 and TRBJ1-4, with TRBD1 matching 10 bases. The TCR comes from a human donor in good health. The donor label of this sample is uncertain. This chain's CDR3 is CASSEGQGFEKLFF. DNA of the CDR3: TGTGCCAGCAGCGAGGGACAGGGGTTCGAAAAACTGTTTTTT.